Described below is a single TCR beta chain sequence and its context. Under the authors' procedure: Cell counts per sample came from amplifying reference gene primers. The data were produced by immunoSEQ multiplex PCR, yet TCRdb's version contains in-frame clones alone and is incomplete. V and J calls and clone size are copied from that table; D and trimming were computed from the DNA. The table shows around 200,000 clones, with 65% to 85% occurring only once. The data stem from a study of blood T cell repertoires in COVID-19. Study at large: Acute-phase and convalescent COVID-19 samples originated in the United States, Italy and Spain. PBMCs, B-cell-depleted T cells, or T cells provided the cDNA or gDNA that made up the material.

Per the germline V gene, CDR1 is MDHEN and CDR2 is SYDVKM. The CDR3 totals 15 residues. V was cut by 4 bases and J by 1 base, with 13 bases left in between. This TCR came from a man in his fifties with active or convalescent COVID-19. The chain employs TRBV28 and TRBJ1-1; D gene uncertain. The specimen was peripheral blood. In DNA, the CDR3 is TGTGCCAGCAGTTCCACCCGTCGGGGGAACACTGAAGCTTTCTTT. Translating gives CASSSTRRGNTEAFF.